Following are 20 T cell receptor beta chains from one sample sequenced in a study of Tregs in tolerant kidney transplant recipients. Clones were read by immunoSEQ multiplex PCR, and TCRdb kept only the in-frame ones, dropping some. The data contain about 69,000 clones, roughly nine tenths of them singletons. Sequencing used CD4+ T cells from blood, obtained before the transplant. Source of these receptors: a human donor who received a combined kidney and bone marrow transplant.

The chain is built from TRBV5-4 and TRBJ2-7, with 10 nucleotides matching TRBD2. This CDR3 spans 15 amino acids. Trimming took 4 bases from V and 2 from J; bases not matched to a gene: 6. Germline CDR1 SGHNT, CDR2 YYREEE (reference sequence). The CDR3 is CASSPGLAAPYEQYF. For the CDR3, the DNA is TGTGCCAGCAGCCCCGGACTAGCGGCCCCCTACGAGCAGTACTTC.

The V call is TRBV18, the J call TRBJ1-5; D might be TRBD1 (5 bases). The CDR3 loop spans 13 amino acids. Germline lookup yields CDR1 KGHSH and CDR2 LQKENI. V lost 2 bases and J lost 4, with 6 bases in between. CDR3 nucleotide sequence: TGTGCCAGCTCACCAGGGGCTAATCAGCCCCAGCATTTT. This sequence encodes CASSPGANQPQHF. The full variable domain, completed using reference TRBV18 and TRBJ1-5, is NAGVMQNPRHLVRRRGQEARLRCSPMKGHSHVYWYRQLPEEGLKFMVYLQKENIIDESGMPKERFSAEFPKEGPSILRIQQVVRGDSAAYFCASSPGANQPQHFGDGTRLSIL.

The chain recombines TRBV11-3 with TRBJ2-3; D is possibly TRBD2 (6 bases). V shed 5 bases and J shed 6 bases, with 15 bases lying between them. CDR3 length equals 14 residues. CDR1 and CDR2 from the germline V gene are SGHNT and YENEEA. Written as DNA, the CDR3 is TGTGCCAGCAGCCCCAGGATGGGAGGCGATACGCAGTATTTT. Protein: CASSPRMGGDTQYF.

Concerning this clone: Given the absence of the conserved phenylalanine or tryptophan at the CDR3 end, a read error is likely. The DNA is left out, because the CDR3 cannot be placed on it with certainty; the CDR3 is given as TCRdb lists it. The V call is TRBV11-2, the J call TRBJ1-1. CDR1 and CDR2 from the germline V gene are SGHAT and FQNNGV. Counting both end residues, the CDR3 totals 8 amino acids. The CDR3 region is CASSPLSL.

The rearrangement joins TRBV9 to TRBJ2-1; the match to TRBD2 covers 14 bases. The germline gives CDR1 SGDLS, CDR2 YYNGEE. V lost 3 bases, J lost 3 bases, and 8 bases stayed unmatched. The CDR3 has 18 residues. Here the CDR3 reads CASSAGTSGRWVYNEQFF. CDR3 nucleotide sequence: TGTGCCAGCAGCGCCGGGACTAGCGGGAGATGGGTCTACAATGAGCAGTTCTTC. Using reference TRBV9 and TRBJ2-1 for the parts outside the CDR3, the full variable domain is DSGVTQTPKHLITATGQRVTLRCSPRSGDLSVYWYQQSLDQGLQFLIQYYNGEERAKGNILERFSAQQFPDLHSELNLSSLELGDSALYFCASSAGTSGRWVYNEQFFGPGTRLTVL.

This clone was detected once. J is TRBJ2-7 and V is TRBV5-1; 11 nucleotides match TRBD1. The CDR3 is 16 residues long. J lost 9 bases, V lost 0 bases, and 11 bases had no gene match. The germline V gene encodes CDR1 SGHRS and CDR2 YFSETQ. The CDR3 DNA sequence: TGCGCCAGCAGCTTGGCGCCGGGACAGGGGGACGCGGGGCAGTACTTC. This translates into CASSLAPGQGDAGQYF.

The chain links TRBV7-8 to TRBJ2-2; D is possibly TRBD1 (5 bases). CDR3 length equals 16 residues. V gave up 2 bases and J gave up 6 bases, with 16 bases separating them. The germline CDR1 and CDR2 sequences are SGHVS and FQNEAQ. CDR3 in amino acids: CASSLRQTLSSGELFF. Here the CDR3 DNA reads TGTGCCAGCAGCTTACGACAGACTTTGTCCTCCGGGGAGCTGTTTTTT.

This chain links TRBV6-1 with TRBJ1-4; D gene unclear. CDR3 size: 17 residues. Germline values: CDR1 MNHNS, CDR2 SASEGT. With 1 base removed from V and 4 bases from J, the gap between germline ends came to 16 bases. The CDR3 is CASSEVPRGGSNEKLFF. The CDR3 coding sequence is TGTGCCAGCAGTGAAGTTCCACGGGGTGGAAGTAATGAAAAACTGTTTTTT.

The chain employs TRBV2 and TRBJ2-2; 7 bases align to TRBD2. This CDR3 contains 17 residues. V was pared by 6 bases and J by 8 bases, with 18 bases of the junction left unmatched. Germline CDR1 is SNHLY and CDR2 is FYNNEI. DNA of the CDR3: TGTGCCAGCAGGGGGAGTTGGCAGGGCAAGCGGGAAGGGGAGCTGTTTTTT. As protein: CASRGSWQGKREGELFF.

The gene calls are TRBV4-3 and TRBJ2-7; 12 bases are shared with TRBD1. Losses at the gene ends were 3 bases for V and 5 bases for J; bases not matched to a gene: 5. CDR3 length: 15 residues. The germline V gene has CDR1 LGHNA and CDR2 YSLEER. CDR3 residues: CASSQGQGAIHEQYF. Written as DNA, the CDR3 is TGCGCCAGCAGCCAGGGACAGGGGGCAATCCACGAGCAGTACTTC.

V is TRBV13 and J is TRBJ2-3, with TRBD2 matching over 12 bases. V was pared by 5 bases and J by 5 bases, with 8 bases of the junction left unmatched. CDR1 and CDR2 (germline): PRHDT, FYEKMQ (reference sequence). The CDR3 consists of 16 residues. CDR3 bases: TGTGCCAGCAGCCCTCGGACTAGCGGGGCTGGAGATACGCAGTATTTT. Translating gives CASSPRTSGAGDTQYF.

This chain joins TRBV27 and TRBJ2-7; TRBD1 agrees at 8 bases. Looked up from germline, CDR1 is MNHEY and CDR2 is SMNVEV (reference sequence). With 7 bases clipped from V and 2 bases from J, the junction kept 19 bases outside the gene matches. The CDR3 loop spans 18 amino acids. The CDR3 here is CASTLPGGRDRLTYEQYF. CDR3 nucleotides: TGTGCCAGCACCCTCCCAGGGGGCCGGGACAGGCTAACCTACGAGCAGTACTTC.

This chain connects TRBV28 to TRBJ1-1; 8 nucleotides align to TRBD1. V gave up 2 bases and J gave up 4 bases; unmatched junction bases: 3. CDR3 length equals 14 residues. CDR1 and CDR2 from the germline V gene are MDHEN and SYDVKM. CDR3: CASSLATGATEAFF. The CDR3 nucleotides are TGTGCCAGCAGTTTAGCGACAGGGGCCACTGAAGCTTTCTTT.

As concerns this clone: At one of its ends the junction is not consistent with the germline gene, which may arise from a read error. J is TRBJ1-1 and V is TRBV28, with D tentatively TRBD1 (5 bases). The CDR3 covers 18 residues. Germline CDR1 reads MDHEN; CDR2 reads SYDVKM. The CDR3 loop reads CASSLTAGGTRANTKAFF. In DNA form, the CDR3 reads TGTGCCAGCAGTTTAACCGCCGGGGGGACCAGGGCTAACACTAAAGCTTTCTTT.

The CDR3 bases are TGCGCCAGCAGCTTCGGCACAATTGGGAGAGAGACCCAGTACTTC. This encodes CASSFGTIGRETQYF. The rearrangement joins TRBV5-1 to TRBJ2-5; D is possibly TRBD2 (5 bases). CDR1 is SGHRS, CDR2 YFSETQ, per germline. V was shortened by 2 bases and J by 4 bases, with 15 bases between the two germline ends. The length of the CDR3 is 15 residues. The full variable domain, rest sourced from reference TRBV5-1 and TRBJ2-5, is KAGVTQTPRYLIKTRGQQVTLSCSPISGHRSVSWYQQTPGQGLQFLFEYFSETQRNKGNFPGRFSGRQFSNSRSEMNVSTLELGDSALYLCASSFGTIGRETQYFGPGTRLLVL.

As DNA, the CDR3 is TGTGCCAGCAGCCAAGGGGTCGGGGGCCAAGAGACCCAGTACTTC. It is translated as CASSQGVGGQETQYF. The rearrangement links TRBV4-2 to TRBJ2-5; TRBD2 is a possible D gene (6 bases). The germline CDR1 and CDR2 sequences are LGHNA and YNFKEQ. V lost 1 base, J lost 1 base, and 10 bases lay in between. CDR3 length: 15 residues.

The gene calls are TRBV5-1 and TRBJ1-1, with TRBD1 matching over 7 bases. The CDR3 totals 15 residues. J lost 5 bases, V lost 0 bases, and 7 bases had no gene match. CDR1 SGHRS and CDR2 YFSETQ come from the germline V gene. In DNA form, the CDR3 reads TGCGCCAGCAGCTTGGTGTGGCAGGGGGAGACTGAAGCTTTCTTT. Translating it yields CASSLVWQGETEAFF.

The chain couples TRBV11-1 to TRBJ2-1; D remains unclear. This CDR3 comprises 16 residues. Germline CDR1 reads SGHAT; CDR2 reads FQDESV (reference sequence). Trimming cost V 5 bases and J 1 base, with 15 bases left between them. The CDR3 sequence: CASSHGLAGSYNEQFF. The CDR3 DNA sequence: TGTGCCAGCAGCCATGGTTTAGCCGGGTCCTACAATGAGCAGTTCTTC.

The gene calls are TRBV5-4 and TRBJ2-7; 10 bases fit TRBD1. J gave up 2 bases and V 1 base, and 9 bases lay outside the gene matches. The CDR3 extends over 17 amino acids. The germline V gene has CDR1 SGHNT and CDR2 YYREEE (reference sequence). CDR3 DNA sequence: TGTGCCAGCAGCTTGCCTCCGGGACAGGGGACGACCTACGAGCAGTACTTC. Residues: CASSLPPGQGTTYEQYF. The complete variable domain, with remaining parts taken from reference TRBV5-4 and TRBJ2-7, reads ETGVTQSPTHLIKTRGQQVTLRCSSQSGHNTVSWYQQALGQGPQFIFQYYREEENGRGNFPPRFSGLQFPNYSSELNVNALELDDSALYLCASSLPPGQGTTYEQYFGPGTRLTVT.

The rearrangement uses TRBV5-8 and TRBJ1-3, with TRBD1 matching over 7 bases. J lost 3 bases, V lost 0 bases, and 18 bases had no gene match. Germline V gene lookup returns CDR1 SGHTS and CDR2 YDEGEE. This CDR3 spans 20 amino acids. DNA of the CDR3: TGTGCCAGCAGCTTGGGAGAACGGGACAGAGGGGCCAACCATGGAAACACCATATATTTT. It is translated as CASSLGERDRGANHGNTIYF. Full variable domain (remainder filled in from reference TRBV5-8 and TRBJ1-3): EAGVTQSPTHLIKTRGQQATLRCSPISGHTSVYWYQQALGLGLQFLLWYDEGEERNRGNFPPRFSGRQFPNYSSELNVNALELEDSALYLCASSLGERDRGANHGNTIYFGEGSWLTVV.